The subject of this entry is one T cell receptor (beta chain). Its antigen remains unidentified. Universal primer sites and UMIs were introduced during 5'RACE template-switching synthesis of TCR cDNA. TCRdb re-analysed the 5' RACE reads in MiXCR, keeping a single row per CDR3 protein. This repertoire shows hundreds of thousands of distinct CDR3 sequences, around 10% found once; its top ten account for 3% to 3.5%. Germline V gene sequence: CDR1 KGHSH, CDR2 LQKENI. There are 16 residues in the CDR3. Germline trimming cut 3 bases from V and 6 bases from J; bases unmatched to any gene: 7. This entry comes from a study of T cells after yellow fever vaccination. About the study: It was SMART-Seq v4 Ultra Low Input that prepared the fractions with low cell numbers. Study-wide findings and caveats: Reappearance after the booster was observed for most primary-vaccination clones (roughly 95% CD4, just over 85% CD8). Clonotype sharing between CD4 and CD8 compartments was small.

The sequence was obtained from a man between 18 and 29 years old who received the YFV17D yellow fever vaccine. The gene calls are TRBV18 and TRBJ2-3; the match to TRBD2 covers 12 bases. Sequenced material: CD4+ T cells sorted from PBMCs, taken 5 days after the yellow fever booster vaccination. The CDR3 DNA sequence: TGTGCCAGCTCACCCCGCACTAGCGGGGGGTGGGATACGCAGTATTTT. Protein product: CASSPRTSGGWDTQYF.